This T cell receptor beta chain is drawn from a study of T-cell reconstitution after alpha-beta-depleted transplantation in children. The V segment lost 8 bases and the J segment 0 bases; nucleotides outside the gene matches: 21. This CDR3 contains 19 residues. Germline V gene lookup returns CDR1 DFQATT and CDR2 SNEGSKA (reference sequence). A library of TCRbeta sequences, prepared with unique molecular identifiers, was generated. TCRdb called the PCR reads again in MiXCR, with one record for every CDR3 protein. The sample has hundreds of thousands of distinct CDR3 sequences, 16% seen once. The origin of this receptor is a human donor who donated a stem cell graft to a child with acute myeloid leukemia. The V and J genes are TRBV20-1 and TRBJ2-1; 8 bases align to TRBD1. Sequencing used PBMCs from the stem cell graft donor, obtained from the stem cell graft. The CDR3, as DNA: TGCAGTTCCATACCCCCTGACAGGGGTCACTTGGGCTCCTACAATGAGCAGTTCTTC. Translation gives CSSIPPDRGHLGSYNEQFF.